This TCR beta chain was documented in a study of blood T cell repertoires in COVID-19. In the study overall: Samples came from the United States, Italy and Spain, spanning acute and convalescent COVID-19.

The CDR3 totals 14 residues. Trimming took 5 bases from V and 3 from J, leaving 13 bases between them. Looked up from germline, CDR1 is LGHNA and CDR2 is YSLEER. Symptom resolution, clearance, or two negative PCRs marked donors in Cohort 3 as recovered. This clone was detected only a few times. Here immunoSEQ multiplex PCR was the method, and the copy in TCRdb shows in-frame clones only, minus some. The sample has approximately 300,000 clones; around 87% are singletons. V is TRBV4-3 and J is TRBJ1-1, with D possibly matching TRBD1 (6 bases). The sequence was collected from a woman under 40 who had recovered from COVID-19. The specimen sequenced was PBMCs or T cells enriched from blood (not recorded which). CDR3 residues: CASSSTGIDTEAFF. In DNA form, the CDR3 reads TGCGCCAGCAGCTCCACAGGGATCGACACTGAAGCTTTCTTT.